A single T cell receptor (beta chain) is shown here with its context. Its antigen is currently unknown. The data were produced by immunoSEQ multiplex PCR, yet TCRdb's version contains in-frame clones alone and is incomplete. The profile shows about 19,000 clones, roughly 74% of them singletons. This specimen belongs to a study of vaccination effects on CD4 cells after COVID-19. ViraFEST expansion of antigen-specific CD4+ T cells with viral peptide pools preceded sequencing. Culture proceeded for more than nine days, and CD4+ T cells were then isolated. This person's SARS-CoV-2 infection, confirmed by PCR, occurred between March and December 2020. Trimming stripped 0 bases from V and 4 bases from J, with 11 bases between. CDR1 and CDR2 (germline): SGDLS, YYNGEE. The CDR3 length is 15 residues.

This sample comprised CD4+ T cells from PBMCs cultured with SARS-CoV-2 spike peptides, obtained before COVID-19 vaccination. This clonotype was sampled from a human donor who had a prior SARS-CoV-2 infection. V is TRBV9 and J is TRBJ2-1; the D gene is possibly TRBD2 (6 bases). CDR3 coding DNA: TGTGCCAGCAGCGTAGCTAGCGCCACTTACAATGAGCAGTTCTTC. It encodes CASSVASATYNEQFF.